The 14 T cell receptor beta chains below were found in one sample sequenced in a study of response to subunit inactivated influenza vaccine. One entry per CDR3 protein results from TCRdb running MiXCR on the RT-PCR reads. This sample carries fewer than 250,000 distinct CDR3 sequences, around an eighth of them seen once, and the ten largest clones take about 26%. The starting material was CD8+ T cells sorted from PBMCs, obtained approximately 5 days after vaccination. The receptors were sampled from a man in his fifties who received an inactivated influenza vaccine.

This chain uses TRBV9 with TRBJ2-1, with 9 bases aligning to TRBD2. Germline loops: CDR1 SGDLS, CDR2 YYNGEE. CDR3 length: 15 residues. The V gene end was trimmed by 2 bases and the J gene end by 5 bases; junction bases not matched to a gene: 5. The chain's CDR3 is CASSVSGSSDNEQFF. The CDR3, as DNA: TGTGCCAGCAGCGTTAGCGGGAGCTCTGACAATGAGCAGTTCTTC. Full variable domain (rest looked up from reference TRBV9 and TRBJ2-1): DSGVTQTPKHLITATGQRVTLRCSPRSGDLSVYWYQQSLDQGLQFLIQYYNGEERAKGNILERFSAQQFPDLHSELNLSSLELGDSALYFCASSVSGSSDNEQFFGPGTRLTVL.

The J gene is TRBJ2-7, the V gene TRBV6-2 or TRBV6-3; the D gene is possibly TRBD1 (6 bases). Trimming cost V 0 bases and J 0 bases, with 15 bases left between them. CDR3 size: 17 residues. Per the germline V gene, CDR1 is MNHEY and CDR2 is SVGEGT. The CDR3: CASSYSKTGRSSYEQYF. For the CDR3, the DNA is TGTGCCAGCAGTTACTCAAAGACAGGAAGGAGCTCCTACGAGCAGTACTTC.

This clonotype was counted between two and nine times. This chain connects TRBV9 to TRBJ2-7, with D perhaps matching TRBD2 (6 bases). From germline, CDR1 is SGDLS and CDR2 YYNGEE. This CDR3 is built from 15 residues. V dropped 0 bases and J dropped 0 bases, with 10 bases sitting between them. This CDR3 is CASSVAGGNSYEQYF. CDR3 bases: TGTGCCAGCAGCGTAGCTGGCGGGAACTCCTACGAGCAGTACTTC.

The chain carries TRBV20-1 and TRBJ1-1, with a possible D match to TRBD1 (5 bases). The CDR3 is 15 residues long. CDR1 and CDR2 from the germline V gene are DFQATT and SNEGSKA (reference sequence). V was cut by 3 bases and J by 1 base, with 15 bases left in between. The CDR3, as DNA: TGCAGTGCTAGTGAGGGCCACGGGGCGAACACTGAAGCTTTCTTT. Translating gives CSASEGHGANTEAFF.

This clonotype appeared a few times. This chain uses TRBV20-1 with TRBJ2-4; tentatively, D is TRBD1 or TRBD2 (6 bases each). Between the trimmed V and J ends, which lost 0 bases and 12 bases, there was a span of 12 bases. The CDR3 is 12 amino acids. The V gene's germline CDR1 is DFQATT and CDR2 SNEGSKA (reference sequence). The CDR3 is CSARDSGRGQYF. CDR3 sequence (DNA): TGCAGTGCTAGAGATAGCGGCAGGGGTCAGTACTTC.

This clonotype was recorded many times. This chain joins TRBV6-2 or TRBV6-3 and TRBJ2-7; 9 nucleotides align to TRBD2. The V segment lost 4 bases and the J segment 7 bases; nucleotides outside the gene matches: 11. Germline lookup yields CDR1 MNHEY and CDR2 SVGEGT. This CDR3 has 15 residues. CDR3 bases: TGTGCCAGCAGTTCGGGACTAGCTTCCACAGAAGAGCAGTACTTC. This encodes CASSSGLASTEEQYF.

The V and J genes are TRBV6-1 and TRBJ2-7, with TRBD2 identical over 9 bases. Germline loops: CDR1 MNHNS, CDR2 SASEGT. This CDR3 spans 16 amino acids. V was pared by 3 bases and J by 0 bases, with 6 bases of the junction left unmatched. This chain's CDR3 is CASSDGAGGSSYEQYF. In DNA, the CDR3 is TGTGCCAGCAGTGACGGAGCGGGGGGAAGCTCCTACGAGCAGTACTTC.

This clonotype was seen more than once but under ten times. This chain uses TRBV4-3 with TRBJ1-1, with a tentative D call TRBD1 (5 bases). This CDR3 contains 16 residues. CDR1 LGHNA and CDR2 YSLEER come from the germline V gene. V dropped 0 bases and J dropped 1 base, with 12 bases sitting between them. The CDR3 protein is CASSQEGRQGNTEAFF. The CDR3, as DNA: TGCGCCAGCAGCCAAGAAGGTAGGCAGGGGAACACTGAAGCTTTCTTT.

The chain joins TRBV12-3 or TRBV12-4 to TRBJ1-1; D might be TRBD1 (6 bases). V was clipped by 4 bases and J by 3 bases, with 15 bases between them. This CDR3 comprises 15 residues. The CDR3 is CASSSQGIGDTEAFF. In DNA form, the CDR3 reads TGTGCCAGCAGTTCTCAGGGGATTGGGGACACTGAAGCTTTCTTT.

A few counts support this clonotype. The rearrangement joins TRBV9 to TRBJ2-3, with D possibly being TRBD2 (6 bases). Germline V gene data show CDR1 as SGDLS and CDR2 as YYNGEE. CDR3 size: 18 residues. V shed 2 bases and J shed 0 bases, with 19 bases lying between them. The CDR3 coding sequence is TGTGCCAGCAGCGTTCGCCCCCTAGCGAAGTCCAGCACAGATACGCAGTATTTT. This encodes CASSVRPLAKSSTDTQYF. Combining the CDR3 with reference TRBV9 and TRBJ2-3 gives the whole variable domain DSGVTQTPKHLITATGQRVTLRCSPRSGDLSVYWYQQSLDQGLQFLIQYYNGEERAKGNILERFSAQQFPDLHSELNLSSLELGDSALYFCASSVRPLAKSSTDTQYFGPGTRLTVL.

A few counts support this clonotype. This chain joins TRBV28 and TRBJ2-3; D unresolved. Germline V gives CDR1 MDHEN, CDR2 SYDVKM. The CDR3 has 13 residues. The ends were cut back, 5 bases at V and 1 base at J, with 7 bases in the middle. CDR3 sequence reads: CASSPSGTDTQYF. CDR3 sequence (DNA): TGTGCCAGCAGTCCCTCCGGCACAGATACGCAGTATTTT. The variable domain in full, with the rest retrieved from reference TRBV28 and TRBJ2-3, is DVKVTQSSRYLVKRTGEKVFLECVQDMDHENMFWYRQDPGLGLRLIYFSYDVKMKEKGDIPEGYSVSREKKERFSLILESASTNQTSMYLCASSPSGTDTQYFGPGTRLTVL.

This clonotype has only a few counts. The rearrangement uses TRBV12-3 or TRBV12-4 and TRBJ1-2; possibly TRBD1 for D (6 bases). Trimming removed 1 base at V and 5 bases at J, with 11 bases between. This CDR3 is built from 14 residues. CDR3 nucleotide sequence: TGTGCCAGCAGTTTAGACAGGGTAGGGTATGGCTACACCTTC. It encodes CASSLDRVGYGYTF.

This clonotype has just a few counts. V and J are TRBV27 and TRBJ2-7; D call uncertain. This CDR3 is 14 amino acids long. The V and J ends lost 2 bases and 4 bases respectively, with 12 bases between them. CDR1 MNHEY and CDR2 SMNVEV come from the germline V gene (reference sequence). CDR3 amino acids: CASSLAGPPYEQYF. DNA for the CDR3: TGTGCCAGCAGTTTAGCCGGGCCGCCGTACGAGCAGTACTTC.

A few counts support this clonotype. The rearrangement links TRBV20-1 to TRBJ2-1; D remains unclear. Trimming pared 8 bases from V and 4 bases from J, leaving 15 bases between. In germline, CDR1 is DFQATT, CDR2 SNEGSKA (reference sequence). The CDR3 loop spans 13 amino acids. CDR3 DNA: TGCAGTCTTGACCCAATAGGTTACAATGAGCAGTTCTTC. Its translation: CSLDPIGYNEQFF.